This TCR beta chain was documented in a study of blood T cell repertoires in COVID-19. Across the study: Both acute and convalescent COVID-19 samples were obtained from the United States, Italy and Spain. The analysed material was cDNA or gDNA that came from T cells, B-cell-depleted T cells, or PBMCs.

Per the study methods: Amplification from reference gene primers served as the basis for estimated nucleated cell counts. TCRdb's copy holds only in-frame clones and misses some; the assay was immunoSEQ multiplex PCR. The DNA gave D and trimming, while V, J and clone size come from that table. Of approximately 210,000 clones listed, about four fifths are singletons. CDR3 size: 13 residues. V was shortened by 8 bases and J by 2 bases, with 12 bases between the two germline ends. Germline V lookup: CDR1 SGHAT, CDR2 FQNNGV. This chain joins TRBV11-2 and TRBJ2-5; D possibly corresponds to TRBD2 (5 bases). The source is a woman in her fifties or sixties with active or convalescent COVID-19. Sequenced input: peripheral blood. The CDR3 loop is CASGFGGQETQYF. In nucleotides, the CDR3 is TGTGCCAGCGGATTTGGAGGACAAGAGACCCAGTACTTC.